A single sample is the source of the 26 T cell receptor beta chains below, sequenced in a study of blood T cells in healthy people across ages. Then a second PCR, running roughly 6 to 12 cycles, was carried out with a sample-barcoded 5' primer and a J-beta primer mix. TCRdb called the 5' RACE reads again in MiXCR, with one record for every CDR3 protein. Among over 1,500,000 distinct CDR3 sequences listed, about 50% were seen once. The sample taken for sequencing was blood. All receptors derive from a woman in her thirties or forties in good health.

The chain uses TRBV6-6 and TRBJ2-4; D might be TRBD1 or TRBD2, each matching 5 bases. The CDR3 length is 15 residues. Germline assignment: CDR1 MNHNY and CDR2 SVGAGI (reference sequence). The germline V and J ends were trimmed by 2 bases and 5 bases, with 13 bases remaining between them. The CDR3 here is CASSYDPLGENIQYF. The CDR3 DNA follows: TGTGCCAGCAGTTACGACCCCCTGGGGGAAAACATTCAGTACTTC.

V usage is TRBV10-3 and J usage is TRBJ2-1, with D possibly TRBD1 on 7 matching bases. The CDR3 is 14 residues long. Germline V gene lookup returns CDR1 ENHRY and CDR2 SYGVKD. Trimming shortened V by 6 bases and J by 5 bases, and 14 bases separated the two germline ends. CDR3 DNA: TGTGCCATCAGCCGACAGGGAGGTAACAATGAGCAGTTCTTC. This encodes CAISRQGGNNEQFF.

The V gene is TRBV2, the J gene TRBJ2-6, with no clear D. Trimming left V 2 bases short and J 2 bases short, with 7 bases between. This CDR3 comprises 15 residues. CDR1 SNHLY and CDR2 FYNNEI come from the germline V gene. CDR3 bases: TGTGCCAGCAGTGAAACCGGCCCTGGGGCCAACGTCCTGACTTTC. It encodes CASSETGPGANVLTF.

This clonotype appeared a single time. The rearrangement uses TRBV5-1 and TRBJ2-3; D is unresolved. The V gene's germline CDR1 is SGHRS and CDR2 YFSETQ. This CDR3 spans 15 amino acids. V lost 1 base and J lost 4, with 13 bases in between. This CDR3 is CASSLTVEIADTQYF. Here the CDR3 DNA reads TGCGCCAGCAGCTTGACGGTTGAAATCGCAGATACGCAGTATTTT.

CDR3 sequence: CASSDPRGANYGYTF. In DNA form, the CDR3 reads TGTGCCAGCAGTGACCCCCGCGGGGCCAACTATGGCTACACCTTC. The V call is TRBV6-6, the J call TRBJ1-2; D may be TRBD1 (5 bases). The V end lost 5 bases, the J end lost 2 bases, and 15 bases lay between the germline ends. The CDR3 sequence is 15 residues long. The germline CDR1 and CDR2 sequences are MNHNY and SVGAGI (reference sequence).

This clonotype was counted only a few times. The chain carries TRBV28 and TRBJ2-3; 12 nucleotides match TRBD2. Losses at the gene ends were 11 bases for V and 6 bases for J; bases not matched to a gene: 18. The CDR3 sequence is 17 residues long. Germline CDR1 is MDHEN and CDR2 is SYDVKM. The CDR3 sequence: CAVLSPLLAGGGDTQYF. The CDR3 DNA reads TGTGCCGTCCTCAGCCCACTACTAGCGGGGGGCGGGGATACGCAGTATTTT.

This rearrangement joins TRBV19 to TRBJ2-7; 7 bases fit TRBD1. J lost 7 bases, V lost 0 bases, and 9 bases had no gene match. In germline, CDR1 is LNHDA, CDR2 SQIVND (reference sequence). This CDR3 spans 15 amino acids. The CDR3 sequence: CASSIDTQGDNEQYF. CDR3 coding DNA: TGTGCCAGTAGTATAGATACTCAGGGGGACAATGAGCAGTACTTC.

The chain is built from TRBV4-2 and TRBJ1-4; D is possibly TRBD1 (5 bases). CDR1 is LGHNA, CDR2 YNFKEQ, per germline. Trimming took 0 bases from V and 7 from J, leaving 12 bases between them. The CDR3 has 15 residues. The CDR3 reads CASSQDRDGPEKLFF. The CDR3 bases are TGTGCCAGCAGCCAAGACCGGGACGGACCTGAAAAACTGTTTTTT.

V usage is TRBV13 and J usage is TRBJ2-5; no clear D gene. Germline V gives CDR1 PRHDT, CDR2 FYEKMQ (reference sequence). The V end was cut by 3 bases, the J end by 6 bases, with 11 bases between. This CDR3 spans 13 amino acids. CDR3 nucleotides: TGTGCCAGCAGCTTTGTAGTCGGGCAGACCCAGTACTTC. Amino acids: CASSFVVGQTQYF. The full variable domain, with the rest looked up from reference TRBV13 and TRBJ2-5, is AAGVIQSPRHLIKEKRETATLKCYPIPRHDTVYWYQQGPGQDPQFLISFYEKMQSDKGSIPDRFSAQQFSDYHSELNMSSLELGDSALYFCASSFVVGQTQYFGPGTRLLVL.

This chain connects TRBV7-9 to TRBJ2-4; either TRBD1 or TRBD2 may supply D (5 bases each). Trimming took 6 bases from V and 11 from J, leaving 14 bases between them. Germline V gives CDR1 SEHNR, CDR2 FQNEAQ (reference sequence). The length of the CDR3 is 12 residues. The CDR3 nucleotides read TGTGCCAGCAGTCTAGGGACGAACGTTCAGTACTTC. Residues: CASSLGTNVQYF.

The rearrangement joins TRBV6-1 to TRBJ2-7; 9 bases map to TRBD1. The CDR3 extends over 14 amino acids. V shed 4 bases, J shed 4 bases, and the junction held 5 bases outside the gene matches. Germline CDR1 is MNHNS and CDR2 is SASEGT. This chain's CDR3 is CASSAGTGLYEQYF. Here the CDR3 DNA reads TGTGCCAGCAGTGCCGGGACAGGGCTATACGAGCAGTACTTC.

This clonotype was seen more than once but under ten times. V usage is TRBV9 and J usage is TRBJ2-5; 13 bases map to TRBD2. CDR3 length equals 16 residues. Trimming removed 3 bases from V and 2 bases from J; junction bases left unmatched: 4. Per the germline V gene, CDR1 is SGDLS and CDR2 is YYNGEE. CDR3 DNA sequence: TGTGCCAGCAGCGAGGGACTAGCGGGGCTTCAAGAGACCCAGTACTTC. Its translation is CASSEGLAGLQETQYF.

This clonotype was detected a few times. J is TRBJ2-7 and V is TRBV21-1; TRBD1, the D gene given by the table, was not confirmed from the DNA. TRBV21-1 is designated a pseudogene. The CDR3 consists of 21 residues. The CDR3 DNA is TGTGCCAGCAGCAAACATCCCCATGCCCCCACGTGGGGGGGCGCAACCTACGAGCAGTACTTC. Its protein is CASSKHPHAPTWGGATYEQYF.

This clonotype was observed a handful of times. In nucleotides, the CDR3 is TGTGCCAGCAGCCAAGACACGGCGGACTCTGGGGCCAACGTCCTGACTTTC. Residues: CASSQDTADSGANVLTF. The chain couples TRBV4-2 to TRBJ2-6, with D hard to call. Germline V lookup: CDR1 LGHNA, CDR2 YNFKEQ. This CDR3 has 17 amino acids. The V and J ends lost 0 bases and 0 bases respectively, with 9 bases between them.

This sequence joins TRBV6-1 and TRBJ2-4, with D possibly matching TRBD1 (6 bases). TRBJ2-7 matches the DNA end more closely, so the J call is doubtful. This CDR3 is 15 amino acids long. From germline, CDR1 is MNHNS and CDR2 SASEGT. The CDR3 spells CASSDNRVSSYEQYF. DNA for the CDR3: TGTGCCAGCAGTGACAACAGGGTAAGCTCCTACGAGCAGTACTTC.

The chain recombines TRBV3-1 with TRBJ2-5; possible D gene TRBD1, 5 bases. This CDR3 is 16 amino acids long. Germline loops: CDR1 LGHDT, CDR2 YNNKEL (reference sequence). Trimming removed 3 bases at V and 11 bases at J, with 25 bases between. CDR3 sequence: CASSHEDKTYRNEQYF. Written as DNA, the CDR3 is TGTGCCAGCAGCCATGAGGACAAAACCTACAGGAATGAGCAGTACTTC.

The chain recombines TRBV7-2 with TRBJ1-6; D is uncertain. The CDR3 length is 13 residues. The V gene lost 5 bases and the J gene lost 10 bases, with 12 bases spanning the gap. Germline assignment: CDR1 SGHTA and CDR2 FQGNSA. The CDR3 is CASSISFGSPLHF. DNA of the CDR3: TGTGCCAGCAGCATCTCCTTTGGGTCACCCCTCCACTTT.

This clonotype was picked up one time. The DNA of the CDR3 is TGTGCCACCAGTCGAGCGGGGGGGTCCCCCGGGGAGCTGTTTTTT. It is translated as CATSRAGGSPGELFF. The chain has TRBV24-1 and TRBJ2-2; 10 bases fit TRBD2. The CDR3 totals 15 residues. V lost 6 bases and J lost 6; bases outside the gene matches: 6. The germline CDR1 and CDR2 sequences are KGHDR and SFDVKD.

The rearrangement links TRBV20-1 to TRBJ2-1; TRBD1 is a possible D gene (5 bases). Trimming stripped 5 bases from V and 2 bases from J, with 10 bases between. Germline CDR1 DFQATT, CDR2 SNEGSKA (reference sequence). The CDR3 is made up of 13 amino acids. CDR3 nucleotide sequence: TGCAGTGCTGGTTCAGGGACCTACAATGAGCAGTTCTTC. The encoded protein is CSAGSGTYNEQFF.

The chain is built from TRBV15 and TRBJ1-5; D call uncertain. This CDR3 has 13 residues. V lost 0 bases to trimming and J lost 3 bases, with 3 bases between them. Germline-derived CDR1 and CDR2 are LNHNV and YYDKDF (reference sequence). DNA for the CDR3: TGTGCCACCAGCAGAGAGGCCAATCAGCCCCAGCATTTT. Encoded protein: CATSREANQPQHF.

This clonotype was counted ten times or more. The genes are TRBV7-2 and TRBJ2-7; D gene uncertain. Trimming stripped 5 bases from V and 5 bases from J, with 7 bases between. The germline V gene encodes CDR1 SGHTA and CDR2 FQGNSA. This CDR3 is 11 amino acids long. The CDR3 region is CASSLTNEQYF. As DNA, the CDR3 is TGTGCCAGCAGCCTGACAAACGAGCAGTACTTC.

This clonotype appeared once. This chain joins TRBV15 and TRBJ1-2; 7 bases match TRBD1. This CDR3 comprises 16 residues. From germline, CDR1 is LNHNV and CDR2 YYDKDF (reference sequence). The V segment lost 1 base and the J segment 4 bases; nucleotides outside the gene matches: 9. In nucleotides, the CDR3 is TGTGCCACCAGCAGAGTACAAGCGAGGGGGCCCTATGGCTACACCTTC. Residues: CATSRVQARGPYGYTF.

The CDR3 sequence is CASCWGGPIQETQYF. The CDR3 DNA reads as TGTGCCAGCTGTTGGGGGGGGCCCATCCAAGAGACCCAGTACTTC. The chain is built from TRBV6-2 or TRBV6-3 and TRBJ2-5; D is possibly TRBD2 (7 bases). The germline V gene encodes CDR1 MNHEY and CDR2 SVGEGT. Trimming shortened V by 8 bases and J by 1 base, and 17 bases separated the two germline ends. The CDR3 sequence is 15 residues long.

Concerning this clonotype: Germline is not matched at one junction end, which may reflect a read error. The gene calls are TRBV15 and TRBJ1-1, with a possible D match to TRBD1 (6 bases). CDR1 is LNHNV, CDR2 YYDKDF, per germline (reference sequence). The CDR3 length is 14 residues. The CDR3 bases are TGTGCCACCAGCAGAGGCGGACAGAAGACTGAGGCTTTCTTT. Translated, it gives CATSRGGQKTEAFF.

V and J are TRBV6-4 and TRBJ2-7; D is possibly TRBD1 (6 bases). The CDR3 runs 15 residues. Trimming shortened V by 3 bases and J by 1 base, and 13 bases separated the two germline ends. Germline-derived CDR1 and CDR2 are MRHNA and SNTAGT. CDR3 sequence reads: CASSDDRDRSYEQYF. In DNA, the CDR3 is TGTGCCAGCAGTGATGATCGAGACAGGTCCTACGAGCAGTACTTC.

CDR3 in DNA: TGTGCCAGCAGCCTCGGTCCGGGACAGGGGAGAAATGAGCAGTTCTTC. Translated, it gives CASSLGPGQGRNEQFF. The chain recombines TRBV11-3 with TRBJ2-1; 10 bases align to TRBD1. This CDR3 is built from 16 residues. Germline V CDR1 and CDR2: SGHNT, YENEEA. V gave up 5 bases and J gave up 7 bases; unmatched junction bases: 11.